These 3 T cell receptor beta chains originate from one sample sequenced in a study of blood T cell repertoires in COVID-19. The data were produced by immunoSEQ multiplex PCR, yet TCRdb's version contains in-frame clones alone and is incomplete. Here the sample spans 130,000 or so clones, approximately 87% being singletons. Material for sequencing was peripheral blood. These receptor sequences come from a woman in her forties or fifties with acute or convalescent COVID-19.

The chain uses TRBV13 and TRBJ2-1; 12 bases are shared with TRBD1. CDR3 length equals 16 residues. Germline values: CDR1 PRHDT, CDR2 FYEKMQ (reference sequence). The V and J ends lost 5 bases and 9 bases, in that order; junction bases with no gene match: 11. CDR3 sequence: CASSILTGQGAREQFF. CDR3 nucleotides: TGTGCCAGCAGCATACTCACGGGACAGGGGGCCCGTGAGCAGTTCTTC. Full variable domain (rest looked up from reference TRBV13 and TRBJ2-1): AAGVIQSPRHLIKEKRETATLKCYPIPRHDTVYWYQQGPGQDPQFLISFYEKMQSDKGSIPDRFSAQQFSDYHSELNMSSLELGDSALYFCASSILTGQGAREQFFGPGTRLTVL.

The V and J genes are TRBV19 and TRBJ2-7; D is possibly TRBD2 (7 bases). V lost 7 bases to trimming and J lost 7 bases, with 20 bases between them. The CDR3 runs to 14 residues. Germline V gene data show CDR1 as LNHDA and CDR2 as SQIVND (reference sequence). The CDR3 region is CASTPGGGLLEQYF. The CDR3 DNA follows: TGTGCCAGTACCCCTGGGGGGGGGCTTCTGGAGCAGTACTTC.

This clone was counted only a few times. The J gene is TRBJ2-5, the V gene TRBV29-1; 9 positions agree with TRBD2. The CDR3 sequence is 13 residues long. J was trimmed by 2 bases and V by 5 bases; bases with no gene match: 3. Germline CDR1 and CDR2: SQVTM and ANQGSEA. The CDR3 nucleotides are TGCAGCGTTCTAGCGGGAATTCAAGAGACCCAGTACTTC. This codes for CSVLAGIQETQYF.